These 10 T cell receptor beta chains share one sample of origin, sequenced in a study of blood T cell repertoires in COVID-19. Clones were sequenced by immunoSEQ multiplex PCR, and TCRdb holds only the in-frame ones, with some missing. The sample includes approximately 200,000 clones, 87% of them seen just once. The material sequenced was PBMCs or T cells enriched from blood (not recorded which). The receptors derive from a woman between 25 and 40 years old who had recovered from COVID-19.

The chain combines TRBV29-1 with TRBJ1-2; the D is unclear. Trimming took 6 bases from V and 6 from J, leaving 11 bases between them. CDR3 length: 11 residues. Germline assignment: CDR1 SQVTM and CDR2 ANQGSEA. For the CDR3, the DNA is TGCAGCGTACCCTGGCTGGATGGCTACACCTTC. This codes for CSVPWLDGYTF. Based on the CDR3 plus reference TRBV29-1 and TRBJ1-2, the full variable domain is SAVISQKPSRDICQRGTSLTIQCQVDSQVTMMFWYRQQPGQSLTLIATANQGSEATYESGFVIDKFPISRPNLTFSTLTVSNMSPEDSSIYLCSVPWLDGYTFGSGTRLTVV.

The V and J genes are TRBV19 and TRBJ1-1; D might be TRBD1 (6 bases). V was cut by 2 bases and J by 10 bases, with 8 bases left in between. The length of the CDR3 is 11 residues. Germline loops: CDR1 LNHDA, CDR2 SQIVND (reference sequence). The CDR3 loop reads CASSIQGRAFF. CDR3 sequence (DNA): TGTGCCAGTAGTATACAGGGGAGAGCTTTCTTT. Using reference TRBV19 and TRBJ1-1 for the parts outside the CDR3, the full variable domain is DGGITQSPKYLFRKEGQNVTLSCEQNLNHDAMYWYRQDPGQGLRLIYYSQIVNDFQKGDIAEGYSVSREKKESFPLTVTSAQKNPTAFYLCASSIQGRAFFGQGTRLTVV.

The chain couples TRBV6-5 to TRBJ1-4, with D uncertain. V was clipped by 8 bases and J by 7 bases, with 11 bases between them. The CDR3 is 12 residues long. Germline lookup yields CDR1 MNHEY and CDR2 SVGAGI. DNA for the CDR3: TGTGCCAGCTCGGCTTCAGGTGAAAAACTGTTTTTT. Protein sequence: CASSASGEKLFF.

This clone was seen ten or more times. V usage is TRBV27 and J usage is TRBJ1-2; 7 bases match TRBD1. Germline V CDR1 and CDR2: MNHEY, SMNVEV (reference sequence). This CDR3 region has 15 residues. The trim removed 5 bases at V and 2 bases at J, leaving 8 bases unmatched. CDR3 DNA: TGTGCCAGCAGTCCGTCGGACAGGCAGAACTATGGCTACACCTTC. This sequence encodes CASSPSDRQNYGYTF.

This chain connects TRBV19 to TRBJ2-2; D call uncertain. The V gene lost 4 bases and the J gene lost 0 bases, with 12 bases spanning the gap. Germline V gene sequence: CDR1 LNHDA, CDR2 SQIVND (reference sequence). The CDR3 covers 16 residues. CDR3 region: CASSKKSVSNTGELFF. CDR3 DNA sequence: TGTGCCAGTAGTAAGAAGAGCGTATCGAACACCGGGGAGCTGTTTTTT.

The chain employs TRBV7-6 and TRBJ2-6; 7 bases line up with TRBD2. This CDR3 is built from 17 residues. Germline CDR1 SGHVS, CDR2 FNYEAQ. Trimming cost V 0 bases and J 4 bases; bases outside gene matches: 6. The CDR3 protein is CASSLAQGGNGANVLTF. In DNA form, the CDR3 reads TGTGCCAGCAGCTTAGCGCAGGGAGGGAACGGGGCCAACGTCCTGACTTTC.

The chain has TRBV27 and TRBJ2-7, with TRBD2 identical over 8 bases. Germline CDR1 is MNHEY and CDR2 is SMNVEV (reference sequence). V shed 5 bases, J shed 7 bases, and the junction held 13 bases outside the gene matches. This CDR3 contains 15 residues. This CDR3 is CASSPLFLAGWEQYF. CDR3 in DNA: TGTGCCAGCAGTCCACTATTTTTAGCGGGGTGGGAGCAGTACTTC.

The chain couples TRBV25-1 to TRBJ2-7; D remains ambiguous. In germline, CDR1 is MGHDK, CDR2 SYGVNS. V gave up 1 base and J gave up 4 bases, with 5 bases separating them. The CDR3 spans 12 residues. CDR3 in DNA: TGTGCCAGCAGTGAATTCGGGTACGAGCAGTACTTC. Residues: CASSEFGYEQYF.

The V call is TRBV30, the J call TRBJ1-5; no clear D gene. Between the trimmed V and J ends, which lost 4 bases and 9 bases, there was a span of 13 bases. From germline, CDR1 is GTSNPN and CDR2 SVGIG (reference sequence). CDR3 size: 12 residues. The chain's CDR3 is CAWNFGRGPQHF. The CDR3 nucleotides are TGTGCCTGGAACTTCGGCCGGGGGCCCCAGCATTTT.

About this clone itself: A read error may account for a junction end that differs from germline. V and J are TRBV6-1 and TRBJ2-5; 9 bases fit TRBD2. Germline values: CDR1 MNHNS, CDR2 SASEGT. The CDR3 sequence is 14 residues long. The CDR3 protein is CASGDSGRRETQYF. The CDR3 DNA reads as TGTGCCAGCGGTGATAGCGGGAGAAGGGAGACCCAGTACTTC.